These 25 T cell receptor beta chains originate from one sample sequenced in a study of breast tumors, draining lymph nodes, adjacent tissues. MiXCR was run by TCRdb on the multiplex PCR reads, yielding one entry per CDR3 protein. Of about 110,000 distinct CDR3 sequences in the sample, about 31% were seen once. Breast cancer patients provided tissue from their axillary draining lymph nodes. The sample taken for sequencing was axillary lymph node tissue. The origin of the receptors is a female donor with breast cancer. Some clones in this sample may be carry-over from other donors' samples.

This clonotype was detected many times. The rearrangement links TRBV20-1 to TRBJ2-3; 9 nucleotides agree with TRBD1. V lost 3 bases and J lost 4; bases outside the gene matches: 5. Germline V gives CDR1 DFQATT, CDR2 SNEGSKA (reference sequence). The CDR3 totals 14 residues. In nucleotides, the CDR3 is TGCAGTGCTAGGGGACAGGGCTTGGCAGATACGCAGTATTTT. Its translation is CSARGQGLADTQYF.

There are many counts of this clonotype. The chain couples TRBV10-1 to TRBJ2-5, with TRBD1 identical over 7 bases. This CDR3 is built from 15 residues. Germline assignment: CDR1 WNHNN and CDR2 SYGVQD (reference sequence). The junction had 19 bases not matched to a gene; V was cut back by 9 bases and J by 9 bases. The CDR3 sequence is CASHLGTVPIMAQYF. The CDR3 nucleotides read TGCGCCAGTCATCTTGGGACAGTTCCCATCATGGCCCAGTACTTC.

This clonotype appeared many times. This could be a read error, since a much larger clone is one nucleotide away. This chain links TRBV20-1 with TRBJ2-7, with TRBD2 matching 8 bases. The CDR3 has 14 amino acids. V lost 6 bases to trimming and J lost 6 bases; unmatched junction nucleotides: 13. Per the germline V gene, CDR1 is DFQATT and CDR2 is SNEGSKA (reference sequence). The CDR3 here is CSAETSVGTSEQYF. CDR3 in DNA: TGCAGTGCCGAGACTAGCGTGGGAACCTCCGAGCAGTACTTC.

Details on this clonotype: One junction end does not reproduce the germline sequence, and a read error may be involved. This chain joins TRBV4-1 and TRBJ2-7; 7 positions agree with TRBD1. CDR1 MGHRA and CDR2 YSYEKL come from the germline V gene. CDR3 length: 15 residues. The CDR3 DNA reads TGCGCCAGCAGCCTTGCCGGGACAGTCAACTACGAGCAGTACTTT. Residues: CASSLAGTVNYEQYF.

This chain uses TRBV20-1 with TRBJ2-5; 10 nucleotides agree with TRBD2. Losses at the gene ends were 3 bases for V and 5 bases for J; bases not matched to a gene: 12. Germline CDR1 DFQATT, CDR2 SNEGSKA (reference sequence). This CDR3 spans 16 amino acids. CDR3 sequence (DNA): TGCAGTGCTAGCCCAACCGGGACTAGCGCGGGGGAGACCCAGTACTTC. Translated, it gives CSASPTGTSAGETQYF.

The V and J genes are TRBV13 and TRBJ2-5; a possible D gene is TRBD2 (6 bases). From germline, CDR1 is PRHDT and CDR2 FYEKMQ (reference sequence). The CDR3 spans 15 residues. Trimming stripped 0 bases from V and 5 bases from J, with 13 bases between. The chain's CDR3 is CASSLGRGSSETQYF. Here the CDR3 DNA reads TGTGCCAGCAGCTTAGGCCGGGGGTCGAGTGAGACCCAGTACTTC.

With respect to this clonotype: Just one base apart from a much larger clone, this may be a read error. This CDR3 fails to terminate in the conserved phenylalanine or tryptophan, so it likely reflects a read error. The chain employs TRBV19 and TRBJ2-5; 8 positions match TRBD1. V lost 6 bases to trimming and J lost 5 bases; unmatched junction nucleotides: 14. CDR1 and CDR2 (germline): LNHDA, SQIVND (reference sequence). This CDR3 region has 16 residues. CDR3 protein: CASSSVPGGAGETQYS. CDR3 in DNA: TGTGCCAGTAGCAGTGTCCCAGGGGGCGCGGGGGAGACCCAGTACTCC.

The chain employs TRBV20-1 and TRBJ2-1; 7 bases line up with TRBD2. Trimming cost V 7 bases and J 8 bases; bases outside gene matches: 8. Germline V lookup: CDR1 DFQATT, CDR2 SNEGSKA (reference sequence). The length of the CDR3 is 12 residues. CDR3 coding DNA: TGCAGTGGCAGGCGCGGGAGCGATGAGCAGTTCTTC. Amino acid sequence: CSGRRGSDEQFF.

This clonotype was seen many times. The V gene is TRBV10-3, the J gene TRBJ2-5; either TRBD1 or TRBD2 may fit D (5 bases each). Germline lookup yields CDR1 ENHRY and CDR2 SYGVKD. The CDR3 totals 13 residues. V lost 6 bases and J lost 5, with 13 bases in between. The CDR3 loop reads CAIRGDAGETQYF. The CDR3 DNA reads TGTGCCATCAGGGGGGACGCCGGGGAGACCCAGTACTTC.

This clonotype was observed many times. V and J are TRBV6-6 and TRBJ1-4; tentatively, D is TRBD1 (5 bases). The V end lost 5 bases, the J end lost 0 bases, and 10 bases lay between the germline ends. The CDR3 consists of 15 residues. Germline V lookup: CDR1 MNHNY, CDR2 SVGAGI (reference sequence). The CDR3 nucleotides read TGTGCCAGCAGTGCGGCCAGGGCAACTAATGAAAAACTGTTTTTT. Its protein is CASSAARATNEKLFF.

This clonotype came up once. This chain uses TRBV7-9 with TRBJ1-2; D is possibly TRBD1 (5 bases). Germline-derived CDR1 and CDR2 are SEHNR and FQNEAQ (reference sequence). V was shortened by 1 base and J by 0 bases, with 9 bases between the two germline ends. This CDR3 is built from 15 residues. The CDR3 DNA reads TGTGCCAGCAGCTTAGTAGGGGTAGCTAACTATGGCTACACCTTC. Amino acid sequence: CASSLVGVANYGYTF. The complete variable domain, with remaining parts taken from reference TRBV7-9 and TRBJ1-2, reads DTGVSQNPRHKITKRGQNVTFRCDPISEHNRLYWYRQTLGQGPEFLTYFQNEAQLEKSRLLSDRFSAERPKGSFSTLEIQRTEQGDSAMYLCASSLVGVANYGYTFGSGTRLTVV.

The chain is built from TRBV9 and TRBJ1-6, with 8 nucleotides matching TRBD1. The V gene end was trimmed by 4 bases and the J gene end by 9 bases; junction bases not matched to a gene: 3. The CDR3 extends over 13 amino acids. Germline V gene sequence: CDR1 SGDLS, CDR2 YYNGEE. The CDR3, as DNA: TGTGCCAGCAGCTATACAGGGGGTTCACCCCTCCACTTT. This sequence encodes CASSYTGGSPLHF.

A remark on this clonotype: Lacking the conserved final phenylalanine or tryptophan, this CDR3 likely reflects a read error. It is unclear where the CDR3 begins or ends on the DNA, so no DNA is shown, and the CDR3 is as TCRdb lists it. This chain connects TRBV29-1 to TRBJ1-2. From germline, CDR1 is SQVTM and CDR2 ANQGSEA. Both ends counted, the CDR3 spans 15 residues. CDR3 residues: CSVDSGGLLEEGYAL.

At least ten counts were recorded for this clonotype. The chain joins TRBV20-1 to TRBJ2-2, with 7 nucleotides matching TRBD1. The germline CDR1 and CDR2 sequences are DFQATT and SNEGSKA (reference sequence). V shed 1 base and J 5 bases; nucleotides not matched to a gene: 10. This CDR3 spans 16 amino acids. CDR3 loop: CSARVPGTDYTGELFF. The CDR3 nucleotides are TGCAGTGCTAGAGTTCCCGGGACAGATTATACCGGGGAGCTGTTTTTT.

This clonotype was counted ten times or more. The chain couples TRBV12-3 or TRBV12-4 to TRBJ1-2; no definite D call. The CDR3 has 16 amino acids. The V gene lost 1 base and the J gene lost 7 bases, with 19 bases spanning the gap. The CDR3 bases are TGTGCCAGCAGTTTAGACTCAGAATCCCGAGGAGGTGGCTACACCTTC. Its translation: CASSLDSESRGGGYTF.

This clonotype was recorded many times. This rearrangement joins TRBV19 to TRBJ1-5; 8 bases line up with TRBD1. Germline V gives CDR1 LNHDA, CDR2 SQIVND (reference sequence). This CDR3 contains 15 residues. After removal of 4 bases from V and 5 bases from J, the junction contained 7 bases not matched to a gene. This CDR3 is CASSRSRGRDQPQHF. CDR3 in DNA: TGTGCCAGTAGTAGAAGCAGGGGGCGCGATCAGCCCCAGCATTTT.

This clonotype was seen repeatedly, ten times or more. The chain is built from TRBV28 and TRBJ2-7; 10 positions match TRBD1. This CDR3 is 13 amino acids long. CDR1 is MDHEN, CDR2 SYDVKM, per germline. The V segment lost 5 bases and the J segment 3 bases; nucleotides outside the gene matches: 1. This CDR3 reads CASSGTGDYEQYF. CDR3 sequence (DNA): TGTGCCAGCAGTGGGACAGGGGACTACGAGCAGTACTTC. Drawing the rest from reference TRBV28 and TRBJ2-7, the complete variable domain is DVKVTQSSRYLVKRTGEKVFLECVQDMDHENMFWYRQDPGLGLRLIYFSYDVKMKEKGDIPEGYSVSREKKERFSLILESASTNQTSMYLCASSGTGDYEQYFGPGTRLTVT.

This clonotype occurred many times. The J gene is TRBJ1-3, the V gene TRBV9; D remains ambiguous. The CDR3 is made up of 13 amino acids. Trimming left V 8 bases short and J 4 bases short, with 13 bases between. CDR1 is SGDLS and CDR2 is YYNGEE in the germline V gene. The CDR3 DNA reads as TGTGCCAGTAAAAGGGCTGGGGGAAACACCATATATTTT. Residues: CASKRAGGNTIYF.

This rearrangement joins TRBV19 to TRBJ2-3, with 7 positions matching TRBD1. This CDR3 comprises 15 residues. Germline trimming cut 4 bases from V and 11 bases from J; bases unmatched to any gene: 15. Germline V CDR1 and CDR2: LNHDA, SQIVND (reference sequence). Written as DNA, the CDR3 is TGTGCCAGTAGTAATCCCGGGACAGCCTACAATGAGCAGTATTTT. Its protein product is CASSNPGTAYNEQYF.

This clonotype was detected only a few times. This clone may be a read error of a much larger clone one base away. A read error is likely, as this CDR3 ends without the conserved phenylalanine or tryptophan. The chain uses TRBV7-6 and TRBJ2-1; no reliable D call. CDR1 and CDR2 (germline): SGHVS, FNYEAQ. The germline V and J ends were trimmed by 5 bases and 2 bases, with 13 bases remaining between them. The CDR3 loop spans 15 amino acids. Written as DNA, the CDR3 is TGTGCCAGCAGCCCGTATAGTGTGCCCTACAATGAGCAGTTCCTC. Its translation is CASSPYSVPYNEQFL.

A word on this clonotype: This may come from a read error, since a much larger clone is one base off. The genes are TRBV6-5 and TRBJ2-5; 7 bases align to TRBD2. The CDR3 has 17 amino acids. Germline values: CDR1 MNHEY, CDR2 SVGAGI. CDR3 residues: CASSHSRVAGRQEPQYF. Here the CDR3 DNA reads TGTGCCAGCAGTCACTCGAGGGTAGCGGGCAGACAAGAGCCCCAGTACTTC.

As regards this clonotype: This clone may be a read error of a much larger clone one base away. This chain connects TRBV6-1 to TRBJ2-2, with a tentative D call TRBD1 (5 bases). This CDR3 has 15 amino acids. The germline V gene encodes CDR1 MNHNS and CDR2 SASEGT. The V and J ends lost 5 bases and 5 bases respectively, with 15 bases between them. The CDR3 nucleotides read TGTGCCAGCAGTCAAGATGTCAGGGTTACCGGGGAGCTGTTTTTT. It encodes CASSQDVRVTGELFF.

In regard to this clonotype: The CDR3 end shows no conserved phenylalanine or tryptophan, and so a read error is likely. The limits of the CDR3 on the DNA are not certain, so only TCRdb's listed CDR3 is given. The chain is built from TRBV7-3 and TRBJ1-2; the DNA was not used to check the table's D call, TRBD1. The CDR3 spans 11 amino acids, including both terminal residues. Germline CDR1 SGHTA, CDR2 FQGTGA. The CDR3 reads CASSQGAELRV.

This clonotype was observed a few times. The chain has TRBV20-1 and TRBJ2-1; unclear D gene. The CDR3 sequence is 17 residues long. Trimming left V 2 bases short and J 6 bases short, with 23 bases between. From germline, CDR1 is DFQATT and CDR2 SNEGSKA (reference sequence). The CDR3 DNA sequence: TGCAGTGCTAGATCCCCCGGCGTTCAGGCGTCCCGCAATGAGCAGTTCTTC. Translated, it gives CSARSPGVQASRNEQFF.

In its sample, this clonotype was seen a few times. The V call is TRBV6-6, the J call TRBJ2-5; 15 bases are a match to TRBD2. The germline gives CDR1 MNHNY, CDR2 SVGAGI (reference sequence). Germline trimming cut 5 bases from V and 5 bases from J; bases unmatched to any gene: 6. The CDR3 spans 16 residues. CDR3: CASSRTSGRAWETQYF. CDR3 coding DNA: TGTGCCAGCAGTCGGACTAGCGGGAGGGCCTGGGAGACCCAGTACTTC.